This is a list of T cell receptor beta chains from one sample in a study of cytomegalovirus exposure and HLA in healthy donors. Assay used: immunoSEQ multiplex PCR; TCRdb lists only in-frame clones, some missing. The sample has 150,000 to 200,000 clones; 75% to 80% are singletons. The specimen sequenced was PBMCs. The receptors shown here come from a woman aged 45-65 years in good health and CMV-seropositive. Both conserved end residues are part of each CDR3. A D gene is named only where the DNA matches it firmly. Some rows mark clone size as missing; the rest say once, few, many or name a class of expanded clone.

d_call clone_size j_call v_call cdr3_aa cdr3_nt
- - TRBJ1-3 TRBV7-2 CASSSTGVGNTIYF TGTGCCAGCAGCTCAACGGGGGTTGGAAACACCATATATTTT
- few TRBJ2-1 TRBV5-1 CASSPVGGGPQGEQFF TGCGCCAGCAGCCCCGTGGGCGGGGGCCCACAGGGAGAGCAGTTCTTC
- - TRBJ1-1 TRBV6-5 CASSYSGHGEAFF TGTGCCAGCAGTTACTCGGGGCATGGTGAAGCTTTCTTT
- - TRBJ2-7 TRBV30 CAWRPAGRIRYEQYF TGTGCCTGGAGACCGGCAGGCAGGATACGCTACGAGCAGTACTTC
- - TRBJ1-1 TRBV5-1 CASSFWGQLDTEAFF TGCGCCAGCAGCTTCTGGGGGCAGTTGGACACTGAAGCTTTCTTT
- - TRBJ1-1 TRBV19 CASRTHPQTNTEAFF TGTGCCAGTAGGACTCACCCGCAGACGAACACTGAAGCTTTCTTT
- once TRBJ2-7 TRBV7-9 CASSLLHPTYEQYF TGTGCCAGCAGCTTATTACACCCCACCTACGAGCAGTACTTC
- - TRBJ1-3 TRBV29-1 CSVEAFNTIYF TGCAGCGTTGAAGCGTTCAACACCATATATTTT
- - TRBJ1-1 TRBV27 CASSFLSGGTEAFF TGTGCCAGCAGTTTTCTGTCGGGTGGCACTGAAGCTTTCTTT
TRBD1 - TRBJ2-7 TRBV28 CASRGDRVYEQYF TGTGCCAGTAGAGGGGACAGGGTCTACGAGCAGTACTTC
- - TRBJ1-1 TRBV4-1 CASSQDPRALNTEAFF TGCGCCAGCAGCCAAGATCCGAGGGCTCTGAACACTGAAGCTTTCTTT
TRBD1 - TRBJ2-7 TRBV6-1 CASTSGTGDYEQYF TGTGCCAGCACCTCCGGGACAGGTGATTACGAGCAGTACTTC
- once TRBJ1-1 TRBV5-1 CASSLLGDSNTEAFF TGCGCCAGCAGCTTACTCGGGGACTCTAACACTGAAGCTTTCTTT
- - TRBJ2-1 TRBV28 CASSLLTRRGNEQFF TGTGCCAGCAGTTTACTGACTAGGAGGGGCAATGAGCAGTTCTTC
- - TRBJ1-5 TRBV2 CASSGGGRGPQWAQHF TGTGCCAGCAGTGGGGGAGGGAGGGGCCCCCAATGGGCCCAGCATTTT
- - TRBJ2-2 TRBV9 CASSTRASIRGGELFF TGTGCCAGCAGTACCCGGGCTAGCATCAGAGGTGGGGAGCTGTTTTTT
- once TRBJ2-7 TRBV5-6 CASSLQGSYEQYF TGTGCCAGCAGCTTACAGGGCTCCTACGAGCAGTACTTC
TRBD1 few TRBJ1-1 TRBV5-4 CASSNRDRGLTEAFF TGTGCCAGCAGCAATCGGGACAGGGGGCTTACTGAAGCTTTCTTT
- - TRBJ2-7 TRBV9 CASSVAPGIPYEQYF TGTGCCAGCAGCGTAGCGCCAGGCATTCCCTACGAGCAGTACTTC
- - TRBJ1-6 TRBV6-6 CASILRGGAYNSPLHF TGTGCCAGCATTCTTAGGGGGGGCGCCTATAATTCACCCCTCCACTTT
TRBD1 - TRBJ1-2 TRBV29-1 CSVEESGGWDGYTF TGCAGCGTTGAAGAATCAGGGGGCTGGGATGGCTACACCTTC
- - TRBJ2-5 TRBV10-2 CASSESGWEAQHF TGCGCCAGCAGTGAGTCCGGATGGGAGGCCCAGCACTTC
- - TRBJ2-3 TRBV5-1 CASSLEGRRDTQYF TGCGCCAGCAGCTTGGAAGGGAGAAGAGATACGCAGTATTTT
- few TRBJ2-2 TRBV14 CASSRQITGELFF TGTGCCAGCAGCCGGCAGATTACCGGGGAGCTGTTTTTT
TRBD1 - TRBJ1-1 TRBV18 CASSYGTGNMNTEAFF TGTGCCAGCTCCTACGGGACAGGAAACATGAACACTGAAGCTTTCTTT
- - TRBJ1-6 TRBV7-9 CASSPSSSSYNSPLHF TGTGCCAGCAGCCCGTCGTCCTCCTCCTATAATTCACCCCTCCACTTT
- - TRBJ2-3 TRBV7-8 CASSLGITVRWYPDTQYF TGTGCCAGCAGCTTAGGTATAACCGTGAGGTGGTATCCAGATACGCAGTATTTT
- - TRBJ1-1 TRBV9 CASSVGGQNDVKAFF TGTGCCAGCAGCGTAGGGGGGCAGAATGATGTAAAGGCTTTCTTT
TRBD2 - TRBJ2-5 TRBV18 CASSPGTSGRFETQYF TGTGCCAGCTCACCTGGGACTAGCGGGAGGTTCGAGACCCAGTACTTC
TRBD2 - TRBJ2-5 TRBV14 CASSQDRSSGRARETQYF TGTGCCAGCAGCCAAGATCGGTCTAGCGGGAGGGCCAGAGAGACCCAGTACTTC
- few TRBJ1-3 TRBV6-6 CASSENRDTITIYF TGTGCCAGCAGTGAGAACAGGGATACTATCACCATATATTTT
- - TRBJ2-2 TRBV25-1 CASSEPSGHNTGELFF TGTGCCAGCAGTGAGCCCTCGGGACATAACACCGGGGAGCTGTTTTTT
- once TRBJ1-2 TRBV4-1 CASSQESQGFGGYTF TGCGCCAGCAGCCAAGAGTCTCAGGGTTTCGGTGGCTACACCTTC
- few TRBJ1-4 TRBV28 CASKENGEKLFF TGTGCCAGCAAGGAGAATGGGGAAAAACTGTTTTTT
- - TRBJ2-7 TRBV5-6 CASSFNRLYEQYF TGTGCCAGCAGCTTTAACAGGTTGTACGAGCAGTACTTC
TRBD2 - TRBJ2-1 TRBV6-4 CASSASGGSYNEQFF TGTGCCAGCAGCGCAAGCGGGGGCTCCTACAATGAGCAGTTCTTC
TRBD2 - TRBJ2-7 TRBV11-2 CASSSSTSGSLYEQYF TGTGCCAGCAGCTCATCGACTAGCGGCTCCCTCTACGAGCAGTACTTC
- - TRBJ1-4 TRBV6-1 CASSGTVYNEKLFF TGTGCCAGCAGTGGGACAGTGTATAATGAAAAACTGTTTTTT
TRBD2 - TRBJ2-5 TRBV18 CASSQWGGSEETQYF TGTGCCAGCTCCCAATGGGGCGGGAGTGAAGAGACCCAGTACTTC
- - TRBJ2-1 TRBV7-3 CASSLLASSYNEQFF TGTGCCAGCAGCCTCCTAGCGAGCTCCTACAATGAGCAGTTCTTC
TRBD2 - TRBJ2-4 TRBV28 CASSLTSGNIQYF TGTGCCAGCAGTTTGACTAGCGGAAACATTCAGTACTTC
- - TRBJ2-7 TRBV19 CASTSGGGYEQYF TGTGCCAGTACCTCCGGGGGTGGTTACGAGCAGTACTTC
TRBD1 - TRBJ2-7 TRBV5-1 CASSSPSAPGQETNYEQYF TGCGCCAGCAGCTCCCCTTCGGCTCCGGGACAGGAAACCAACTACGAGCAGTACTTC
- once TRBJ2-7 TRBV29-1 CSGPSQQGYEQYF TGCAGCGGACCGAGCCAACAGGGCTACGAGCAGTACTTC
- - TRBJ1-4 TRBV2 CASGRDGYEKLFF TGTGCCAGCGGCAGGGATGGGTACGAAAAACTGTTTTTT
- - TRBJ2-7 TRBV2 CASSVRQVSYEQYF TGTGCCAGCAGTGTCCGACAGGTCTCCTACGAGCAGTACTTC
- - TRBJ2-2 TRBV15 CATALSAGELFF TGTGCCACCGCCCTAAGCGCCGGGGAGCTGTTTTTT
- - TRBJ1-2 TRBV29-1 CSVSDSYGYTF TGCAGCGTTTCGGACAGCTATGGCTACACCTTC
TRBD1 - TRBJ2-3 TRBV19 CASTERGWTGGDTQYF TGTGCCAGTACCGAAAGGGGCTGGACAGGAGGAGATACGCAGTATTTT
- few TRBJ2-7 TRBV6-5 CATSYSRDSLGEQYF TGTGCCACCAGTTACTCTAGGGACTCTCTGGGGGAGCAGTACTTC
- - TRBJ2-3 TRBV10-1 CASSGGFSDTQYF TGCGCCAGCAGCGGGGGTTTCTCAGATACGCAGTATTTT
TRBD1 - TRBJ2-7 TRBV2 CASSSTGGGSAEQYF TGTGCCAGCAGCTCTACAGGGGGTGGGAGTGCCGAGCAGTACTTC
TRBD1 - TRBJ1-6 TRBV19 CASSTRTGFGSPLHF TGTGCCAGTAGTACCCGGACAGGGTTCGGGTCACCCCTCCACTTT
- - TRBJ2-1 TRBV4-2 CASSQDAGIGEQFF TGTGCCAGCAGCCAAGATGCAGGAATCGGTGAGCAGTTCTTC
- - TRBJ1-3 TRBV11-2 CASSRRPVTAGNTIYF TGTGCCAGCAGCCGTCGGCCAGTTACAGCTGGAAACACCATATATTTT